What follows is one T cell receptor (beta chain) and its context. Its matching antigen is unknown. As to treatment: approximately 9-day PBMC culture with coronavirus spike peptide pools or control peptides (ViraFEST assay). Trimming took 8 bases from V and 16 from J; bases not matched to a gene: 14. The CDR3 loop spans 12 amino acids. Germline CDR1 is SGHVS and CDR2 is FQNEAQ. The data belong to a study of vaccination and CD4 T cells after COVID-19. Study-wide context: Convalescent patients gave post-COVID blood a median approximately 94 days post-diagnosis, range 35 to 161.

The Oncomine TCR Beta short-read assay sequenced DNA from cultured CD4+ T cells. Each CDR3 protein is one row after TCRdb ran MiXCR on the PCR reads. Among about 14,000 distinct CDR3 sequences listed, roughly 45% were seen once. The origin of this receptor is a human donor who had recovered from COVID-19. The source material was CD4+ T cells from blood, cultured in vitro, sampled after SARS-CoV-2 vaccination. The rearrangement links TRBV7-8 to TRBJ2-1; 7 bases align to TRBD1. CDR3 residues: CASGSLRGIGFF. DNA for the CDR3: TGTGCCAGCGGCAGCCTCAGGGGGATCGGTTTCTTC.